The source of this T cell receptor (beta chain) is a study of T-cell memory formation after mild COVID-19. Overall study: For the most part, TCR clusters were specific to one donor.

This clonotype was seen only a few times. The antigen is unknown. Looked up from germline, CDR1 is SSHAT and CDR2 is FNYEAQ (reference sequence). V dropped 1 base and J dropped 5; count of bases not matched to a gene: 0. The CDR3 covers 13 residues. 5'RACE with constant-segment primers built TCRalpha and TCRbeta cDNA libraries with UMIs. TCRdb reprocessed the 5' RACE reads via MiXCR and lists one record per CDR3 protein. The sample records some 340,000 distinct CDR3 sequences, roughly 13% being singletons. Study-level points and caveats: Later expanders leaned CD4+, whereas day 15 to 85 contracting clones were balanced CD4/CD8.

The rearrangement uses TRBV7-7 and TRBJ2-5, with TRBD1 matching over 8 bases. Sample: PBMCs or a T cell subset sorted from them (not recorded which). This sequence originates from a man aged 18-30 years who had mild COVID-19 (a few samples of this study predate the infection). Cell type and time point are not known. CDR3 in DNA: TGTGCCAGCAGCTTAGGGGACAGGGAGACCCAGTACTTC. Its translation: CASSLGDRETQYF.